Listed below are T cell receptor beta chains from one sample, sequenced in a study of T cell clones after liver transplantation. Profiling relied on immunoSEQ multiplex PCR, and the TCRdb table lists in-frame clones only, not all of them. The data show more than 65,000 clones, roughly 80% seen once. Sequenced here: CD4+ T cells from blood, sampled 12 months after liver transplant. Source of these receptors: a human patient who received a liver transplant. The graft donor may be the source of some T cells. Each CDR3 is given with its conserved first and last residue. Fields, in order: V gene, D gene, J gene, clone size, CDR3 protein, CDR3 DNA. A D gene is named only where the DNA matches it firmly. Size is omitted from some rows. Given values are once, few, many or a class for expanded clones.

TRBV18,.,TRBJ2-5,.,CASSVQETQYF,TGTGCCAGCTCAGTTCAGGAGACCCAGTACTTC
TRBV9,TRBD1,TRBJ1-5,.,CASSVTGGDGQPQHF,TGTGCCAGCAGCGTGACAGGGGGCGATGGTCAGCCCCAGCATTTT
TRBV7-2,TRBD1,TRBJ2-7,.,CASSPGTAEQYF,TGTGCCAGCAGTCCCGGGACAGCCGAGCAGTACTTC
TRBV6-1,.,TRBJ1-5,.,CASSVQGPPQHF,TGTGCCAGCAGTGTCCAGGGTCCCCCCCAGCATTTT
TRBV18,TRBD1,TRBJ2-2,.,CASSPTGTNTGELFF,TGTGCCAGCTCTCCGACAGGGACGAACACCGGGGAGCTGTTTTTT
TRBV9,TRBD2,TRBJ2-1,.,CASNSLAGGHNEQFF,TGTGCCAGCAATTCCCTAGCGGGAGGTCACAATGAGCAGTTCTTC
TRBV7-9,.,TRBJ1-2,.,CASSWEVLFPLAGYTF,TGTGCCAGCAGCTGGGAGGTGTTGTTCCCCCTAGCTGGCTACACCTTC
TRBV11-2,.,TRBJ1-1,.,CASSLNRVNTEAFF,TGTGCCAGCAGCTTAAACAGGGTCAACACTGAAGCTTTCTTT
TRBV6-5,.,TRBJ1-1,.,CASSYFPRGTEAFF,TGTGCCAGCAGTTATTTTCCTCGAGGCACTGAAGCTTTCTTT
TRBV6-5,TRBD2,TRBJ2-1,.,CASRAGDFNEQFF,TGTGCCAGCAGGGCGGGGGACTTCAATGAGCAGTTCTTC
TRBV7-8,.,TRBJ2-7,.,CASSSLGLAASYEQYF,TGTGCCAGCAGCTCACTAGGCTTAGCTGCCTCTTACGAGCAGTACTTC
TRBV11-2,.,TRBJ2-3,few,CASSLEDNGFGTDTQYF,TGTGCCAGCAGCCTTGAGGATAACGGGTTCGGCACAGATACGCAGTATTTT
TRBV5-1,.,TRBJ2-1,.,CASGLTPPAYNEQFF,TGCGCCAGCGGGTTGACTCCCCCAGCCTACAATGAGCAGTTCTTC
TRBV5-1,TRBD2,TRBJ2-1,.,CASGGLAEPVPYNEQFF,TGCGCCAGCGGGGGACTAGCGGAGCCCGTACCCTACAATGAGCAGTTCTTC
TRBV11-3,.,TRBJ1-1,.,CASSRGPQNTEAFF,TGTGCCAGCAGCCGCGGGCCCCAGAACACTGAAGCTTTCTTT
TRBV10-1,.,TRBJ2-7,.,CASSGSGGAYEQYF,TGCGCCAGCAGTGGCTCCGGGGGCGCCTACGAGCAGTACTTC
TRBV18,TRBD1,TRBJ2-7,once,CASSPRQGTYEQYF,TGTGCCAGCTCACCCCGACAGGGAACCTACGAGCAGTACTTC
TRBV28,.,TRBJ1-5,.,CASSLGGQPQHF,TGTGCCAGCAGTTTAGGAGGGCAGCCCCAGCATTTT
TRBV14,.,TRBJ1-1,once,CASRGGMDLGEAFF,TGTGCCAGCAGGGGAGGAATGGATTTGGGTGAAGCTTTCTTT
TRBV10-1,.,TRBJ2-3,.,CASNTGGGTDTQYF,TGCGCCAGCAACACCGGAGGCGGCACAGATACGCAGTATTTT
TRBV30,.,TRBJ2-4,few,CAWSRGNGLAKNIQYF,TGTGCCTGGAGTAGGGGGAACGGTCTAGCCAAAAACATTCAGTACTTC
TRBV19,TRBD2,TRBJ2-1,.,CASSPRLAGSSYNEQFF,TGTGCCAGTAGTCCAAGACTAGCGGGTAGCTCCTACAATGAGCAGTTCTTC
TRBV9,.,TRBJ2-5,.,CASSPGGGAIGETQYF,TGTGCCAGCAGTCCCGGAGGGGGGGCGATAGGAGAGACCCAGTACTTC
TRBV29-1,.,TRBJ2-5,.,CSVDPLGSYQETQYF,TGCAGCGTTGATCCCCTGGGATCCTACCAAGAGACCCAGTACTTC
TRBV19,.,TRBJ2-2,.,CASRLGGKDTGELFF,TGTGCCAGTAGACTAGGGGGTAAGGACACCGGGGAGCTGTTTTTT
TRBV4-1,TRBD2,TRBJ2-7,.,CASSQGPSSGLSYEQYF,TGCGCCAGCAGCCAAGGGCCTTCTAGCGGGCTGTCCTACGAGCAGTACTTC
TRBV10-3,TRBD1,TRBJ2-7,.,CAISFGTGISYEQYF,TGTGCCATCAGCTTCGGGACAGGGATCTCCTACGAGCAGTACTTC
TRBV11-2,.,TRBJ2-5,.,CASSSRQSQETQYF,TGTGCCAGCAGCTCCCGACAAAGTCAAGAGACCCAGTACTTC
TRBV30,.,TRBJ2-2,.,CACGYRNTGELFF,TGTGCCTGCGGCTACCGGAACACCGGGGAGCTGTTTTTT
TRBV19,TRBD1,TRBJ1-4,.,CASSPSRDRDLNEKLFF,TGTGCCAGTAGTCCGTCCCGGGACAGGGACCTTAATGAAAAACTGTTTTTT
TRBV29-1,.,TRBJ2-6,.,CSVGLDAGANVLTF,TGCAGCGTTGGTCTTGACGCTGGGGCCAACGTCCTGACTTTC
TRBV18,.,TRBJ1-1,.,CASSPLGRQGNTEAFF,TGTGCCAGCTCACCACTCGGGAGGCAGGGAAACACTGAAGCTTTCTTT
TRBV5-1,.,TRBJ1-2,.,CASSLDRNYGYTF,TGCGCCAGCAGCTTGGACAGAAACTATGGCTACACCTTC
TRBV4-1,.,TRBJ1-1,.,CASSHPDFTEAFF,TGCGCCAGCAGCCATCCGGACTTCACTGAAGCTTTCTTT
TRBV28,.,TRBJ2-1,.,CAIGRNYNEQFF,TGTGCCATAGGACGGAATTACAATGAGCAGTTCTTC
TRBV14,.,TRBJ1-2,.,CASSPDRAGYTF,TGTGCCAGCAGCCCTGATCGGGCTGGCTACACCTTC
TRBV28,TRBD1,TRBJ1-1,.,CASRGTVNTEAFF,TGTGCCAGCAGAGGGACAGTGAACACTGAAGCTTTCTTT
TRBV7-2,TRBD2,TRBJ2-1,.,CASSLAASGYEQFF,TGTGCCAGCAGCTTAGCGGCTAGCGGGTATGAGCAGTTCTTC
TRBV11-3,TRBD1,TRBJ2-1,once,CASSPTGQGPNEQFF,TGTGCCAGCAGCCCGACGGGACAGGGACCAAATGAGCAGTTCTTC
TRBV15,.,TRBJ2-7,.,CATSLVGYEQYF,TGTGCCACCAGCCTGGTGGGTTACGAGCAGTACTTC
TRBV5-1,TRBD2,TRBJ2-3,.,CASSLAGTSGKGDTQYF,TGCGCCAGCAGCTTGGCTGGGACTAGCGGGAAAGGAGATACGCAGTATTTT
TRBV5-5,.,TRBJ1-1,.,CASSYEPRNTEAFF,TGTGCCAGCAGCTATGAACCGCGGAACACTGAAGCTTTCTTT
TRBV5-1,.,TRBJ2-7,once,CASSLEGSDEQYF,TGCGCCAGCAGCTTGGAGGGTAGCGACGAGCAGTACTTC
TRBV28,TRBD2,TRBJ2-2,.,CASTPWGEGRAGELFF,TGTGCCAGCACCCCTTGGGGGGAGGGCCGGGCCGGGGAGCTGTTTTTT
TRBV11-1,TRBD2,TRBJ2-1,.,CASSLRLAGNNEQFF,TGTGCCAGCAGCCTAAGACTAGCCGGAAACAATGAGCAGTTCTTC
TRBV7-6,.,TRBJ2-2,.,CASSLSGEGTGELFF,TGTGCCAGCAGCTTATCAGGGGAAGGCACCGGGGAGCTGTTTTTT
TRBV11-2,.,TRBJ2-7,.,CASSLELNAYEQYF,TGTGCCAGCAGCTTAGAACTGAACGCCTACGAGCAGTACTTC
TRBV10-3,TRBD1,TRBJ1-5,.,CATGDRGAGNQPQHF,TGTGCCACCGGAGACAGGGGTGCGGGCAATCAGCCCCAGCATTTT